One T cell receptor (beta chain) is described in this entry. As originally analysed: From reference gene primer amplification, estimates of nucleated cell counts were derived. Some clones are missing from TCRdb's copy, which holds only in-frame ones; the method was immunoSEQ multiplex PCR. The V and J calls and clone size were taken over from that table, and D and trimming were inferred from the DNA. Of 65,000 to 95,000 clones detected, 75% to 90% appear once; the ten largest clones hold more than 10%. This sample is drawn from a study of blood T cell repertoires in COVID-19. Study as a whole: Material from acute and convalescent COVID-19 was sourced from the United States, Italy and Spain.

There are 13 residues in the CDR3. From germline, CDR1 is SGHAT and CDR2 FQNNGV. V shed 2 bases and J shed 5 bases, with 6 bases lying between them. The sequencing sample was made of peripheral blood. The receptor was derived from a woman aged 40 to 49 with active or convalescent COVID-19. J is TRBJ1-4 and V is TRBV11-2; unclear D gene. This chain's CDR3 is CASSLSANEKLFF. CDR3 sequence (DNA): TGTGCCAGCAGCTTAAGCGCGAATGAAAAACTGTTTTTT.